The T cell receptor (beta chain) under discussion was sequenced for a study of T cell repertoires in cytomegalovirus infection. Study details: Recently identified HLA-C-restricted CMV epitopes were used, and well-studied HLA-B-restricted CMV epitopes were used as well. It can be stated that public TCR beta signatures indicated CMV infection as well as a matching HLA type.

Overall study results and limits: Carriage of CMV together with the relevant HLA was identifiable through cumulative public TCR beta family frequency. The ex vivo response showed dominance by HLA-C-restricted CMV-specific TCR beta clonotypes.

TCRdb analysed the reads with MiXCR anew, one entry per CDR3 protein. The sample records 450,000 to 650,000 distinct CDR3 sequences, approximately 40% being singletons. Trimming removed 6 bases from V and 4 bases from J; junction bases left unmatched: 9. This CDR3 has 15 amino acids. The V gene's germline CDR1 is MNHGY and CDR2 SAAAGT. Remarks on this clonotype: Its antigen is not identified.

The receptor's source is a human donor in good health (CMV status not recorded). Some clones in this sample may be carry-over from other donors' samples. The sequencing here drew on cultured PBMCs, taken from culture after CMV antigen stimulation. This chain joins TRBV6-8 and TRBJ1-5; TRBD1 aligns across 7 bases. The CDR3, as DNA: TGTGCCAGCAGCCCGACACAGGGGATTAATCAGCCCCAGCATTTT. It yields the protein CASSPTQGINQPQHF.